This T cell receptor beta chain appears in the sequencing data of a study of blood T cell repertoires in COVID-19. Study background: T cells, B-cell-depleted T cells, or PBMCs provided the cDNA or gDNA that served as material.

The V gene's germline CDR1 is SNHLY and CDR2 FYNNEI. This CDR3 has 13 residues. V shed 7 bases, J shed 0 bases, and the junction held 2 bases outside the gene matches. As processed by the authors: From reference gene primer amplification, estimates of nucleated cell counts were derived. Only in-frame clones appear in the TCRdb table, and some are missing; sequencing was by immunoSEQ multiplex PCR. V, J and clone size are those of that table, while D and trimming were read from the DNA. The table shows 300,000 to 400,000 clones, with roughly 90% occurring only once. Individuals drawn from around 25 US areas were roughly 18 to 95 years old. People in the exposed group encountered a COVID-19 case within 2 weeks before entering the study.

J is TRBJ2-5 and V is TRBV2; 7 bases line up with TRBD1. This clonotype was obtained from a woman aged 25 to 39 who had been exposed to COVID-19. Sequenced input: PBMCs or T cells enriched from blood (not recorded which). CDR3 in amino acids: CASIGTDQETQYF. The CDR3 bases are TGTGCCAGCATTGGGACAGACCAAGAGACCCAGTACTTC.